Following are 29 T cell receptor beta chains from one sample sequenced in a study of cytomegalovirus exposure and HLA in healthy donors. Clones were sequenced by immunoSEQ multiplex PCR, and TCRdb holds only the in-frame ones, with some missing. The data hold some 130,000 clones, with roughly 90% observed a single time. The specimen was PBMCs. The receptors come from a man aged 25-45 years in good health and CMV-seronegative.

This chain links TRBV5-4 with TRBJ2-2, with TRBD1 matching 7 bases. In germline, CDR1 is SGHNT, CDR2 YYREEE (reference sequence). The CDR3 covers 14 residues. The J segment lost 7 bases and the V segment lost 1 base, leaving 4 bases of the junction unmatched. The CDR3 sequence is CASSLLGGGGELFF. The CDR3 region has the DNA TGTGCCAGCAGCTTGTTAGGGGGCGGCGGGGAGCTGTTTTTT.

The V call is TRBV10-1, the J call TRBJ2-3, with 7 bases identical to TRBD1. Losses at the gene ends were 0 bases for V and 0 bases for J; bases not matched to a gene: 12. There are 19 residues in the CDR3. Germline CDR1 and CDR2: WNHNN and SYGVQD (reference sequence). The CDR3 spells CASSESHLGKGASTDTQYF. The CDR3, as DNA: TGCGCCAGCAGTGAGTCACATCTCGGAAAGGGGGCTAGCACAGATACGCAGTATTTT.

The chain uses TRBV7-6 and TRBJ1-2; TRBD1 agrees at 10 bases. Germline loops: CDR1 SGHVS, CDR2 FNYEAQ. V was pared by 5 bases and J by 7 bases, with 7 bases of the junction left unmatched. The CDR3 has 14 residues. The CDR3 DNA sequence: TGTGCCAGCAGCCCCGGACAGGGGGTGGTTGGCTACACCTTC. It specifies CASSPGQGVVGYTF.

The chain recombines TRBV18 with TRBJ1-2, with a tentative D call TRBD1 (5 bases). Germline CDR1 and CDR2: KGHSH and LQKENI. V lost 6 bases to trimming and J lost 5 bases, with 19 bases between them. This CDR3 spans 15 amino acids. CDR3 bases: TGTGCCAGCTCCCGAACGGAGGGGTCTTGGTATGGCTACACCTTC. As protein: CASSRTEGSWYGYTF.

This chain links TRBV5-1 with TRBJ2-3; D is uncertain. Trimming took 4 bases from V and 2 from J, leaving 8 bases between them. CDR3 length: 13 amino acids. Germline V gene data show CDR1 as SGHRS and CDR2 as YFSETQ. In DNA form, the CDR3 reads TGCGCCAGCAGCGCCCGCGCCACAGATACGCAGTATTTT. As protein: CASSARATDTQYF. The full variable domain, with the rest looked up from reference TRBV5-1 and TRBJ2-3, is KAGVTQTPRYLIKTRGQQVTLSCSPISGHRSVSWYQQTPGQGLQFLFEYFSETQRNKGNFPGRFSGRQFSNSRSEMNVSTLELGDSALYLCASSARATDTQYFGPGTRLTVL.

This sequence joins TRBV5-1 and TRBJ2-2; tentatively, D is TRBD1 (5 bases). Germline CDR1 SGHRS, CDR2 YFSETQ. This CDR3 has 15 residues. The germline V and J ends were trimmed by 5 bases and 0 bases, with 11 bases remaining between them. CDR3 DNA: TGCGCCAGCAGTGACCAGGGCACGAACACCGGGGAGCTGTTTTTT. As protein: CASSDQGTNTGELFF.

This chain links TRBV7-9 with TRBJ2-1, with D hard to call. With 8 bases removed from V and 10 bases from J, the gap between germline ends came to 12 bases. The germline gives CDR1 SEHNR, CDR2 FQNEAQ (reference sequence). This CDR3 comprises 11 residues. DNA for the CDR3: TGTGCCAGCGCCCCCCTGGCAGAGCAGTTCTTC. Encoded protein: CASAPLAEQFF.

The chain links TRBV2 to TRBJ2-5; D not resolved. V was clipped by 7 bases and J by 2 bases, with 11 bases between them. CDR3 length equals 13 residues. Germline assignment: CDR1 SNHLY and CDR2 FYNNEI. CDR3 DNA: TGTGCCAGCAATCTTTTGCGGCAAGAGACCCAGTACTTC. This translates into CASNLLRQETQYF.

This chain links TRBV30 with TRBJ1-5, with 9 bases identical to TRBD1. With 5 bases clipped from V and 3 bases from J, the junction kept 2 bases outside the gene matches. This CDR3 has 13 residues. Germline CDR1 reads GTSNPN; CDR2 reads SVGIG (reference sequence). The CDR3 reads CAWGTGYNQPQHF. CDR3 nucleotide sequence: TGTGCCTGGGGGACAGGGTACAATCAGCCCCAGCATTTT.

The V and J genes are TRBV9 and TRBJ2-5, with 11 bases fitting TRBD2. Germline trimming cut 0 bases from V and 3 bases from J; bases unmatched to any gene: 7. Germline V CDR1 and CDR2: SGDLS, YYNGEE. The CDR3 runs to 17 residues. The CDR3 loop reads CASSVALAGGGEETQYF. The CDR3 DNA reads TGTGCCAGCAGCGTAGCCCTAGCGGGAGGAGGGGAAGAGACCCAGTACTTC. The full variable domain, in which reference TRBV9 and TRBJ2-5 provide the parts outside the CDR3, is DSGVTQTPKHLITATGQRVTLRCSPRSGDLSVYWYQQSLDQGLQFLIQYYNGEERAKGNILERFSAQQFPDLHSELNLSSLELGDSALYFCASSVALAGGGEETQYFGPGTRLLVL.

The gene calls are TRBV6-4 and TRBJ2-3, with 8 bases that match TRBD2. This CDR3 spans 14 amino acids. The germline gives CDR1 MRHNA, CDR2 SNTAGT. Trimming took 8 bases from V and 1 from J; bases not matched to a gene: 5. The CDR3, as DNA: TGTGCCAGCTCCGGAGCGGGAGGCACAGATACGCAGTATTTT. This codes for CASSGAGGTDTQYF.

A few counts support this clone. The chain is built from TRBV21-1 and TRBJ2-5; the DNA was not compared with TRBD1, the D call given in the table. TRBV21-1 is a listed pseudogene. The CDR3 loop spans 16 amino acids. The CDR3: CASSNPSQNSQETQYF. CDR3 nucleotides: TGTGCCAGCAGCAATCCAAGTCAGAACAGCCAAGAGACCCAGTACTTC.

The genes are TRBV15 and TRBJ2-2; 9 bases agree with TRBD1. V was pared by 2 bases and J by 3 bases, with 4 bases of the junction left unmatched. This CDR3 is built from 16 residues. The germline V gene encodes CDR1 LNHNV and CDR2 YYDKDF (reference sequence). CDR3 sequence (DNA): TGTGCCACCAGCAGACCGGGACAGGGAGACACCGGGGAGCTGTTTTTT. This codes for CATSRPGQGDTGELFF. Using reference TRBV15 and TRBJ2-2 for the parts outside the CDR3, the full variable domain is DAMVIQNPRYQVTQFGKPVTLSCSQTLNHNVMYWYQQKSSQAPKLLFHYYDKDFNNEADTPDNFQSRRPNTSFCFLDIRSPGLGDTAMYLCATSRPGQGDTGELFFGEGSRLTVL.

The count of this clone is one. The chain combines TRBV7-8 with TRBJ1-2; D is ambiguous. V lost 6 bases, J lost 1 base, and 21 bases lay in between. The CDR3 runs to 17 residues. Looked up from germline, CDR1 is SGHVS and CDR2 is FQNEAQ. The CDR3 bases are TGTGCCAGCAGACCGGCCCCAGCCCATACTATTAACTATGGCTACACCTTC. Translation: CASRPAPAHTINYGYTF.

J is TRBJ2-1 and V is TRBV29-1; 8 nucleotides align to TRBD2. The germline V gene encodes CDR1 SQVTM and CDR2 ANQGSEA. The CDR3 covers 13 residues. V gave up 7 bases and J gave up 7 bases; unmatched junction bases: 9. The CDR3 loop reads CSAEGLVVNEQFF. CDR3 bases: TGCAGCGCCGAGGGACTAGTGGTAAATGAGCAGTTCTTC.

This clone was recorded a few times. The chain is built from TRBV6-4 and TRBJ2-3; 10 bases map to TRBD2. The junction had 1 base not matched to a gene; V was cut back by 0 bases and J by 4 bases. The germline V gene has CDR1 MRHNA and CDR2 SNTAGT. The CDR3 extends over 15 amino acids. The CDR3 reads CASSDSSGRADTQYF. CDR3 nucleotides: TGTGCCAGCAGTGACTCGAGCGGGAGGGCAGATACGCAGTATTTT.

The DNA for the CDR3 is TGTGCCAGCAGCAGACTAGCCCTGGACGGAGGGGAGCAGTTCTTC. As protein: CASSRLALDGGEQFF. The chain uses TRBV6-5 and TRBJ2-1, with 7 nucleotides matching TRBD2. Unmatched junction bases numbered 15, after V lost 6 bases and J lost 10 bases. This CDR3 contains 15 residues. CDR1 and CDR2 (germline): MNHEY, SVGAGI.

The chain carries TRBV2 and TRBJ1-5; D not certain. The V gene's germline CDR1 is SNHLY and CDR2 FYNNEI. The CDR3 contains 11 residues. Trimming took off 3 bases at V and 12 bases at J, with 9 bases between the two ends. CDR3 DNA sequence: TGTGCCAGCAGTGATTGGGCAGGCCAGCATTTT. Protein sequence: CASSDWAGQHF.

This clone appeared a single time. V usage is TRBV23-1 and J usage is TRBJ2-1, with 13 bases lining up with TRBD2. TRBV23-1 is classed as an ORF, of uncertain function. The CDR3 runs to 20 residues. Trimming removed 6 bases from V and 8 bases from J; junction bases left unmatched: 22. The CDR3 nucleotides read TGCGCCAGCAGGCCTCAGTCCAAAAACTGGACTAGCGGGAGAGGTGATGAGCAGTTCTTC. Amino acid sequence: CASRPQSKNWTSGRGDEQFF.

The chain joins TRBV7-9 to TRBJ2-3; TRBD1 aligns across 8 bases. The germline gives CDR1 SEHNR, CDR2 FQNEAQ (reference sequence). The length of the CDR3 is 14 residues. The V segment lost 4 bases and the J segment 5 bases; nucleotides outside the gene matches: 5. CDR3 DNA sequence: TGTGCCAGCAGCTACACAGGGGGGAAAGATACGCAGTATTTT. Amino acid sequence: CASSYTGGKDTQYF.

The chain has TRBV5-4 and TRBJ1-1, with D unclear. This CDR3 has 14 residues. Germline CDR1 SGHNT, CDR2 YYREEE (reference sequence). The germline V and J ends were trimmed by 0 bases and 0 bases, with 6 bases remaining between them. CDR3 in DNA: TGTGCCAGCAGCTTGGGCGCGGTGAACACTGAAGCTTTCTTT. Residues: CASSLGAVNTEAFF.

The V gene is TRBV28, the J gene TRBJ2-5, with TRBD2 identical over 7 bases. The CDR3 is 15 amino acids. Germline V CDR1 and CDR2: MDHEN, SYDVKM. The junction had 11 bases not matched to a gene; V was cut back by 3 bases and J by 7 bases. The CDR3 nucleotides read TGTGCCAGCAGTTTCCCCGGGACCGGGGGGTGGACCCAGTACTTC. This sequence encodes CASSFPGTGGWTQYF.

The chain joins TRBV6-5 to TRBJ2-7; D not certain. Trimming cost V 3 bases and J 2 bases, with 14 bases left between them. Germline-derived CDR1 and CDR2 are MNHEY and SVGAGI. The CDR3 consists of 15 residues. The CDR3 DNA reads TGTGCCAGCAGTTATGATCAGCTCCGGGCCTACGAGCAGTACTTC. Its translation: CASSYDQLRAYEQYF.

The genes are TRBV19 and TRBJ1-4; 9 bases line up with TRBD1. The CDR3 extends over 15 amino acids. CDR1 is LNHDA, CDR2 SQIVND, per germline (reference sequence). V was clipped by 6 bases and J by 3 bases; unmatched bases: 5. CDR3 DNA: TGTGCCAGTAGGGACAGGGGAGCGTCTAATGAAAAACTGTTTTTT. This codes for CASRDRGASNEKLFF.

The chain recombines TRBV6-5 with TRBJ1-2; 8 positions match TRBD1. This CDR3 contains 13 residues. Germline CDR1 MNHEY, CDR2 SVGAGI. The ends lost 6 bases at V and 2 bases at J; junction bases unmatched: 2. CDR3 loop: CASSRTGNYGYTF. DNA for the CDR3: TGTGCCAGCAGCAGGACAGGGAACTATGGCTACACCTTC.

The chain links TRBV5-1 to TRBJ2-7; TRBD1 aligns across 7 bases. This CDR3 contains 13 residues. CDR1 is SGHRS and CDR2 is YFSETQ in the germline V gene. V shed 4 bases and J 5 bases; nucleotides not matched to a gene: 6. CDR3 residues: CASSVDRINEQYF. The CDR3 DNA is TGCGCCAGCAGCGTGGACAGGATTAACGAGCAGTACTTC.

The CDR3 DNA reads TGTGCCAGCAGCTTCCCAACGGGGTCGGGATATTCCTACAATGAGCAGTTCTTC. The encoded protein is CASSFPTGSGYSYNEQFF. The rearrangement uses TRBV7-9 and TRBJ2-1, with D perhaps TRBD2 (5 bases). Trimming took 3 bases from V and 1 from J, leaving 19 bases between them. The CDR3 sequence is 18 residues long. Germline CDR1 SEHNR, CDR2 FQNEAQ (reference sequence). Full variable domain (outside the CDR3, taken from reference TRBV7-9 and TRBJ2-1): DTGVSQNPRHKITKRGQNVTFRCDPISEHNRLYWYRQTLGQGPEFLTYFQNEAQLEKSRLLSDRFSAERPKGSFSTLEIQRTEQGDSAMYLCASSFPTGSGYSYNEQFFGPGTRLTVL.

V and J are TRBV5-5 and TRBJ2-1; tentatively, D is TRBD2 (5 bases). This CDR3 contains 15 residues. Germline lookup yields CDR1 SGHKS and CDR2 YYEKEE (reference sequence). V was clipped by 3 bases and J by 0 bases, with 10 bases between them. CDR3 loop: CASSSSSSSYNEQFF. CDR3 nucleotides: TGTGCCAGCAGCTCTTCTAGCAGCTCCTACAATGAGCAGTTCTTC. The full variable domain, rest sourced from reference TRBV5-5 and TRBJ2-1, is DAGVTQSPTHLIKTRGQQVTLRCSPISGHKSVSWYQQVLGQGPQFIFQYYEKEERGRGNFPDRFSARQFPNYSSELNVNALLLGDSALYLCASSSSSSSYNEQFFGPGTRLTVL.

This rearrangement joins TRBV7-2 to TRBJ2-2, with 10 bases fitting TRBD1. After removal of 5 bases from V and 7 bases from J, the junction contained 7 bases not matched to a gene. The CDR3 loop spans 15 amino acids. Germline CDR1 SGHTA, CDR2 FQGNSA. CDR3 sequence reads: CASSPEGQGNGELFF. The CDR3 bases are TGTGCCAGCAGCCCGGAGGGACAGGGGAACGGGGAGCTGTTTTTT.